One sample yielded the 21 T cell receptor beta chains listed below, sequenced in a study of cytomegalovirus exposure and HLA in healthy donors. The PCR had 60 Vbeta and 13 Jbeta primers. Repertoires were generated with immunoSEQ multiplex PCR, while TCRdb's copy carries only in-frame clones and drops some. Of over 75,000 clones listed, approximately 85% were seen once; the top ten hold 4.5% to 7%. Material: PBMCs. These receptors all come from a young woman in good health and CMV-seropositive.

This clone appeared once. The chain carries TRBV19 and TRBJ1-4; D is possibly TRBD1 (6 bases). V was shortened by 5 bases and J by 3 bases, with 10 bases between the two germline ends. The CDR3 length is 14 residues. CDR1 LNHDA and CDR2 SQIVND come from the germline V gene (reference sequence). CDR3 protein: CASSQDRANEKLFF. The CDR3 nucleotides are TGTGCCAGTAGTCAGGACAGAGCTAATGAAAAACTGTTTTTT.

The V call is TRBV2, the J call TRBJ2-7; weak D call: TRBD2 (7 bases). Trimming pared 2 bases from V and 5 bases from J, leaving 16 bases between. CDR1 SNHLY and CDR2 FYNNEI come from the germline V gene. CDR3 length: 15 residues. For the CDR3, the DNA is TGTGCCAGCAGTGAAAGGAGGGGGGGTCGTGACGAGCAGTACTTC. It is translated as CASSERRGGRDEQYF.

This chain connects TRBV4-1 to TRBJ2-7, with a tentative D call TRBD2 (7 bases). CDR3 length equals 16 residues. Germline assignment: CDR1 MGHRA and CDR2 YSYEKL. V was clipped by 3 bases and J by 3 bases, with 18 bases between them. The CDR3 loop reads CASSHRWEGGDYEQYF. The CDR3 DNA sequence: TGCGCCAGCAGCCACCGTTGGGAGGGGGGGGACTACGAGCAGTACTTC.

The chain links TRBV10-3 to TRBJ1-1, with D uncertain. CDR1 and CDR2 (germline): ENHRY, SYGVKD. Trimming took 3 bases from V and 5 from J, leaving 7 bases between them. This CDR3 has 12 amino acids. The CDR3: CAISDRVTEAFF. The CDR3 coding sequence is TGTGCCATCAGTGATCGGGTTACTGAAGCTTTCTTT.

This clone was counted between two and nine times. The gene calls are TRBV7-3 and TRBJ1-5; 7 bases agree with TRBD1. The junction had 4 bases not matched to a gene; V was cut back by 5 bases and J by 6 bases. Germline loops: CDR1 SGHTA, CDR2 FQGTGA. The CDR3 consists of 13 residues. CDR3 sequence reads: CASSLDRVQPQHF. The CDR3 region has the DNA TGTGCCAGCAGCCTAGACAGGGTTCAGCCCCAGCATTTT.

The sample holds one count of this clone. The rearrangement joins TRBV27 to TRBJ2-7; 7 nucleotides align to TRBD2. The V gene end was trimmed by 7 bases and the J gene end by 4 bases; junction bases not matched to a gene: 7. The CDR3 runs to 13 residues. CDR1 is MNHEY and CDR2 is SMNVEV in the germline V gene (reference sequence). The chain's CDR3 is CASKWSSGYEQYF. The CDR3 DNA sequence: TGTGCCAGCAAATGGAGTAGCGGGTACGAGCAGTACTTC.

This clone has only one observation. This chain joins TRBV27 and TRBJ1-5; no definite D call. The germline CDR1 and CDR2 sequences are MNHEY and SMNVEV (reference sequence). V was pared by 6 bases and J by 2 bases, with 17 bases between. This CDR3 contains 16 residues. In nucleotides, the CDR3 is TGTGCCAGCAGCCAAATCGGGTCGTTTGGCAATCAGCCCCAGCATTTT. Amino acids: CASSQIGSFGNQPQHF.

CDR3 nucleotides: TGTGCCAGCAGCTCGGGCACTGAAGCTTTCTTT. It codes for CASSSGTEAFF. V is TRBV7-9 and J is TRBJ1-1; D is ambiguous. The germline V and J ends were trimmed by 4 bases and 4 bases, with 4 bases remaining between them. Germline V gene data show CDR1 as SEHNR and CDR2 as FQNEAQ (reference sequence). The CDR3 has 11 residues.

The chain uses TRBV6-1 and TRBJ2-5; the D gene is possibly TRBD1 (5 bases). The CDR3 extends over 13 amino acids. The ends were cut back, 6 bases at V and 2 bases at J, with 10 bases in the middle. CDR1 is MNHNS, CDR2 SASEGT, per germline. The CDR3 sequence is CASRMTAQETQYF. CDR3 nucleotides: TGTGCCAGCAGAATGACAGCACAAGAGACCCAGTACTTC.

CDR3 nucleotide sequence: TGTGCCAGCAGGAATGGGCTTTACAATGAGCAGTTCTTC. Its translation is CASRNGLYNEQFF. V gene TRBV27 combines with J gene TRBJ2-1; D remains unclear. From germline, CDR1 is MNHEY and CDR2 SMNVEV (reference sequence). The CDR3 is 13 amino acids. Trimming took off 6 bases at V and 4 bases at J, with 10 bases between the two ends.

This clone was counted once. The chain is built from TRBV25-1 and TRBJ2-5; 9 bases line up with TRBD1. The junction had 6 bases not matched to a gene; V was cut back by 6 bases and J by 4 bases. The CDR3 is 14 residues long. CDR1 and CDR2 from the germline V gene are MGHDK and SYGVNS. This chain's CDR3 is CASRPGQGLETQYF. CDR3 bases: TGTGCCAGCAGGCCGGGACAGGGTTTAGAGACCCAGTACTTC.

This clone was found a few times. The gene calls are TRBV19 and TRBJ1-1; D might be TRBD1 (5 bases). CDR3 length: 14 residues. The ends were cut back, 5 bases at V and 4 bases at J, with 14 bases in the middle. Germline loops: CDR1 LNHDA, CDR2 SQIVND (reference sequence). Here the CDR3 DNA reads TGTGCCAGTAGTCCTCAGGGTAGGTTCACTGAAGCTTTCTTT. It is translated as CASSPQGRFTEAFF.

The chain joins TRBV6-1 to TRBJ1-1; D is possibly TRBD1 (5 bases). The CDR3 sequence is 15 residues long. Trimming cost V 4 bases and J 3 bases, with 15 bases left between them. Germline CDR1 MNHNS, CDR2 SASEGT. The CDR3 is CASSGRGRRDTEAFF. Here the CDR3 DNA reads TGTGCCAGCAGTGGCCGGGGCCGGAGGGACACTGAAGCTTTCTTT.

This chain uses TRBV7-9 with TRBJ2-1, with 7 bases aligning to TRBD2. CDR3 length: 14 residues. Germline trimming cut 3 bases from V and 9 bases from J; bases unmatched to any gene: 8. Per germline, CDR1 SEHNR and CDR2 FQNEAQ (reference sequence). The CDR3: CASSFFIGEGEQFF. DNA for the CDR3: TGTGCCAGCAGCTTTTTTATCGGGGAGGGTGAGCAGTTCTTC.

The V and J genes are TRBV5-4 and TRBJ2-5; the match to TRBD2 covers 9 bases. The CDR3 is 15 residues long. The ends lost 3 bases at V and 5 bases at J; junction bases unmatched: 8. CDR1 is SGHNT, CDR2 YYREEE, per germline (reference sequence). The CDR3 region is CASSSGLAGEETQYF. CDR3 DNA: TGTGCCAGCAGCTCGGGACTAGCAGGGGAGGAGACCCAGTACTTC.

J is TRBJ2-1 and V is TRBV7-8; the match to TRBD1 covers 11 bases. Per germline, CDR1 SGHVS and CDR2 FQNEAQ. V was clipped by 1 base and J by 6 bases; unmatched bases: 5. This CDR3 spans 16 amino acids. The CDR3 sequence: CASSLVGGTGGNEQFF. CDR3 DNA sequence: TGTGCCAGCAGCTTAGTGGGCGGGACAGGGGGCAATGAGCAGTTCTTC.

J is TRBJ2-3 and V is TRBV4-2, with TRBD1 matching 9 bases. Looked up from germline, CDR1 is LGHNA and CDR2 is YNFKEQ. V shed 8 bases, J shed 3 bases, and the junction held 6 bases outside the gene matches. The CDR3 covers 14 residues. CDR3 bases: TGTGCCAGCGCACCGGGACAGGGTACAGATACGCAGTATTTT. It is translated as CASAPGQGTDTQYF.

The chain is built from TRBV29-1 and TRBJ2-3; D might be TRBD2 (6 bases). V was shortened by 6 bases and J by 7 bases, with 14 bases between the two germline ends. The CDR3 extends over 12 amino acids. Germline lookup yields CDR1 SQVTM and CDR2 ANQGSEA. CDR3 loop: CSVREAPNTQYF. The CDR3 DNA reads TGCAGCGTAAGGGAGGCCCCCAATACGCAGTATTTT.

The chain has TRBV5-1 and TRBJ1-1; 7 nucleotides line up with TRBD1. CDR1 SGHRS and CDR2 YFSETQ come from the germline V gene. J lost 0 bases, V lost 1 base, and 9 bases had no gene match. This CDR3 contains 17 residues. The CDR3 reads CASSLLGAGTVNTEAFF. Here the CDR3 DNA reads TGCGCCAGCAGCTTGTTGGGCGCCGGGACAGTGAACACTGAAGCTTTCTTT.

The chain joins TRBV9 to TRBJ2-1; the D is unclear. The germline CDR1 and CDR2 sequences are SGDLS and YYNGEE. The CDR3 has 14 residues. Trimming took 0 bases from V and 8 from J, leaving 12 bases between them. The CDR3 bases are TGTGCCAGCAGCGTAGAAGATAGAATCGATGAGCAGTTCTTC. Protein: CASSVEDRIDEQFF.

V and J are TRBV5-6 and TRBJ1-5; the match to TRBD1 covers 8 bases. This CDR3 is built from 17 residues. CDR1 is SGHDT and CDR2 is YYEEEE in the germline V gene. The junction had 7 bases not matched to a gene; V was cut back by 1 base and J by 1 base. The CDR3 protein is CASSLWQGAGSNQPQHF. CDR3 in DNA: TGTGCCAGCAGCTTGTGGCAGGGGGCTGGGAGCAATCAGCCCCAGCATTTT.